Below are 10 T cell receptor beta chains sequenced from a single sample in a study of T cells in narcolepsy. Profiling relied on immunoSEQ multiplex PCR, and the TCRdb table lists in-frame clones only, not all of them. Of over 25,000 clones detected, about 80% appear once; the ten largest clones hold nearly 3.5%. Sequencing was done on a sample of CD45RA- memory CD4+ T cells from PBMCs. The receptors shown here come from a human donor with narcolepsy.

In its sample, this clone was seen once. The chain has TRBV11-2 and TRBJ2-4; D might be TRBD1 (6 bases). This CDR3 is built from 14 residues. The ends were cut back, 1 base at V and 3 bases at J, with 7 bases in the middle. Germline lookup yields CDR1 SGHAT and CDR2 FQNNGV. The CDR3 sequence is CASSLVRGKNIQYF. The CDR3 DNA reads TGTGCCAGCAGCTTAGTCAGGGGCAAAAACATTCAGTACTTC.

The rearrangement uses TRBV12-5 and TRBJ1-6; a weak D match, TRBD1 (6 bases). Looked up from germline, CDR1 is LGHNT and CDR2 is FRNRAP. The CDR3 is made up of 16 amino acids. Trimming took off 6 bases at V and 4 bases at J, with 16 bases between the two ends. The CDR3 nucleotides are TGTGCTAGTGGGCGCCCAAAAGGGGGATATAATTCACCCCTCCACTTT. The encoded protein is CASGRPKGGYNSPLHF.

V and J are TRBV7-2 and TRBJ2-3; tentatively, D is TRBD1 (7 bases). This CDR3 region has 14 residues. V lost 5 bases and J 6 bases, leaving 15 bases between the germline ends. CDR1 is SGHTA and CDR2 is FQGNSA in the germline V gene. The CDR3 region is CASSLQGGGDTQYF. CDR3 nucleotide sequence: TGTGCCAGCAGCCTGCAGGGGGGCGGGGATACGCAGTATTTT.

The chain uses TRBV6-4 and TRBJ2-7; TRBD2 agrees at 9 bases. V was clipped by 4 bases and J by 4 bases; unmatched bases: 8. CDR3 length: 15 amino acids. Looked up from germline, CDR1 is MRHNA and CDR2 is SNTAGT. The CDR3 bases are TGTGCCAGCAGTGTTTCGGCTAGCGGGGTTTACGAGCAGTACTTC. It specifies CASSVSASGVYEQYF.

This sequence joins TRBV10-2 and TRBJ1-1; D call uncertain. V gave up 0 bases and J gave up 6 bases, with 14 bases separating them. This CDR3 is built from 15 residues. Germline values: CDR1 WSHSY, CDR2 SAAADI. CDR3 in amino acids: CASSESGQLSAEAFF. The CDR3 DNA reads TGCGCCAGCAGTGAGTCGGGCCAGTTAAGCGCTGAAGCTTTCTTT.

CDR3 region: CAWDEGQRGEKLFF. Here the CDR3 DNA reads TGTGCCTGGGATGAAGGACAGCGGGGTGAAAAACTGTTTTTT. The rearrangement joins TRBV30 to TRBJ1-4; perhaps TRBD1 as D (6 bases). Trimming shortened V by 5 bases and J by 7 bases, and 17 bases separated the two germline ends. Per germline, CDR1 GTSNPN and CDR2 SVGIG (reference sequence). The CDR3 contains 14 residues.

The J gene is TRBJ2-5, the V gene TRBV25-1, with 8 bases fitting TRBD2. The CDR3 is made up of 16 amino acids. Looked up from germline, CDR1 is MGHDK and CDR2 is SYGVNS. V was clipped by 1 base and J by 5 bases; unmatched bases: 9. The CDR3 loop is CASSEFFRGGRETQYF. The CDR3 DNA sequence: TGTGCCAGCAGTGAATTTTTCCGGGGGGGCCGGGAGACCCAGTACTTC.

V is TRBV9 and J is TRBJ2-3; 9 bases are a match to TRBD2. After removal of 0 bases from V and 3 bases from J, the junction contained 5 bases not matched to a gene. From germline, CDR1 is SGDLS and CDR2 YYNGEE. The CDR3 has 16 amino acids. The CDR3: CASSVAASGATDTQYF. Written as DNA, the CDR3 is TGTGCCAGCAGCGTAGCTGCTAGCGGGGCAACAGATACGCAGTATTTT.

CDR3 amino acids: CASSKTGPYTDTQYF. CDR3 nucleotide sequence: TGTGCCAGCAGTAAAACGGGACCTTACACAGATACGCAGTATTTT. This sequence joins TRBV6-5 and TRBJ2-3; D may match TRBD1 or TRBD2 (5 bases each). Germline CDR1 is MNHEY and CDR2 is SVGAGI. This CDR3 is 15 amino acids long. The ends were cut back, 5 bases at V and 2 bases at J, with 14 bases in the middle.

The chain carries TRBV2 and TRBJ1-5; 7 bases line up with TRBD1. This CDR3 is 14 amino acids long. Germline CDR1 is SNHLY and CDR2 is FYNNEI. The V segment lost 6 bases and the J segment 2 bases; nucleotides outside the gene matches: 4. The CDR3 DNA reads as TGTGCCAGCAGCATAACAGGGGGCAATCAGCCCCAGCATTTT. It codes for CASSITGGNQPQHF.